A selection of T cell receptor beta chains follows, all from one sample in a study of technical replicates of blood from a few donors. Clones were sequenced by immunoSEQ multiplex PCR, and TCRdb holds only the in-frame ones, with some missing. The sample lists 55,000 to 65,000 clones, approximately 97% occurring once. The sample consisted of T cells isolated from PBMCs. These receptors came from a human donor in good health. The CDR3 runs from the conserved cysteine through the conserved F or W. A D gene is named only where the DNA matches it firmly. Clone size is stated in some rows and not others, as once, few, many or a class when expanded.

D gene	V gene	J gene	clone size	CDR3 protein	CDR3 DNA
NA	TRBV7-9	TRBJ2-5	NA	CASSFAAPGETQYF	TGTGCCAGCAGCTTTGCAGCTCCGGGAGAGACCCAGTACTTC
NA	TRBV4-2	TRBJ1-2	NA	CASSQQGSYGYTF	TGTGCCAGCAGCCAACAGGGAAGCTATGGCTACACCTTC
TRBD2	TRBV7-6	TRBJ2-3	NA	CASSLSGTSGGVTDTQYF	TGTGCCAGCAGCCTTTCCGGGACTAGCGGGGGTGTCACAGATACGCAGTATTTT
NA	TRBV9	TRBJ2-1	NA	CASSVDGSGYNEQFF	TGTGCCAGCAGCGTAGATGGTAGCGGTTACAATGAGCAGTTCTTC
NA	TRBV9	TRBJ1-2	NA	CASRDSYGYTF	TGTGCCAGCAGAGACAGCTATGGCTACACCTTC
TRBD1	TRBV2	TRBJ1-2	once	CARRTGEGGGYTF	TGTGCCAGGAGGACAGGGGAGGGTGGTGGCTACACCTTC
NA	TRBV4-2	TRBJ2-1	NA	CASSQIDSLNNEQFF	TGTGCCAGCAGCCAGATCGACTCCTTAAACAATGAGCAGTTCTTC
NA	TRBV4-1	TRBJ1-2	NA	CASSQLQTDTNYGYTF	TGCGCCAGCAGCCAACTTCAGACAGATACTAACTATGGCTACACCTTC
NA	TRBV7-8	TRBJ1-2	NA	CASSDGGRDYGYTF	TGTGCCAGCAGCGACGGGGGGCGCGACTATGGCTACACCTTC
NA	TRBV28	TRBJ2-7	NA	CSHGLSYEQYF	TGTAGCCATGGACTCTCCTACGAGCAGTACTTC